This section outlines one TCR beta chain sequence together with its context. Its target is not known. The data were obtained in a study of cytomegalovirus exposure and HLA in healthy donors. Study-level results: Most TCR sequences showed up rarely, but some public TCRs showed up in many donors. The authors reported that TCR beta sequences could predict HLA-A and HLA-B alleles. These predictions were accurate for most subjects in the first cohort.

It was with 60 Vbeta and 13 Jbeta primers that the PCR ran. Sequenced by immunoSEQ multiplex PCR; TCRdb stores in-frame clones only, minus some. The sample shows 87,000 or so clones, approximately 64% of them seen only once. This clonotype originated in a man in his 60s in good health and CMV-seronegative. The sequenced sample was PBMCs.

The chain's CDR3 is CASSEGGTGHYQETQYF. The CDR3 nucleotides read TGTGCCAGCAGTGAAGGGGGGACAGGACACTACCAAGAGACCCAGTACTTC. The rearrangement links TRBV6-1 to TRBJ2-5; TRBD1 agrees at 8 bases. The V gene end was trimmed by 1 base and the J gene end by 0 bases; junction bases not matched to a gene: 7. CDR3 length equals 17 residues. Germline lookup yields CDR1 MNHNS and CDR2 SASEGT.